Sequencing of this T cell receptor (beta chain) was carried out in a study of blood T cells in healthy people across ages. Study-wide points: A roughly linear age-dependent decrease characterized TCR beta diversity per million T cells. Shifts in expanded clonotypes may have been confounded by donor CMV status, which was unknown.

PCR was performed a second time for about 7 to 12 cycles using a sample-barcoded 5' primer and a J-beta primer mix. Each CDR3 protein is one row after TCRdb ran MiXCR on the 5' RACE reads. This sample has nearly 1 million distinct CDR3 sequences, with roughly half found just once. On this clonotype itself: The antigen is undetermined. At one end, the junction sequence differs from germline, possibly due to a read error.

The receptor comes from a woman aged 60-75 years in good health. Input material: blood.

The CDR3 here is CASREGPQETQYF. The CDR3 DNA reads as TGTGCCAGCAGGGAAGGCCCGCAAGAGACCCAGTACTTC. The chain recombines TRBV2 with TRBJ2-5; no definite D call. The CDR3 is 13 amino acids. Germline-derived CDR1 and CDR2 are SNHLY and FYNNEI.